Presented here are 28 T cell receptor beta chains from one specimen sequenced in a study of tumor and adjacent non-tumor tissue in lung cancer. The template was RNA from unsorted bulk tissue. TCRbeta libraries were built with three rounds of nested PCR, modified from ARM-PCR. Each CDR3 protein is one row after TCRdb ran MiXCR on the multiplex PCR reads. The sample lists 65,000 to 95,000 distinct CDR3 sequences, around 80% occurring once. Material for sequencing was lung tumor tissue. These TCRs come from a woman between 50 and 59 years old with non-small cell lung cancer.

Concerning this clonotype: This CDR3 is missing its conserved last phenylalanine or tryptophan, likely due to a read error. Because the CDR3's place on the DNA is in doubt, the DNA is left out and the CDR3 is given as listed by TCRdb. The V gene is TRBV10-3, the J gene TRBJ1-4; TRBD1, as called in the table, went unchecked against the DNA. The CDR3 spans 15 amino acids, including both terminal residues. The germline gives CDR1 ENHRY, CDR2 SYGVKD. The chain's CDR3 is CAISEPGPSNEKLFL.

A note on this clonotype: The germline gene is not matched at one end of the junction; a read error may be the cause. This chain links TRBV7-9 with TRBJ1-2; maybe TRBD1 (5 bases). The CDR3 contains 13 residues. Germline CDR1 is SEHNR and CDR2 is FQNEAQ (reference sequence). CDR3 coding DNA: TGTGCCAGCAGCCAAGGGGTGAACTATGACTACACCTTC. Amino acid sequence: CASSQGVNYDYTF.

This clonotype was detected only a few times. Sequence at one end of the junction differs from germline and may be a read error. The chain has TRBV6-1 and TRBJ2-7; D uncertain. CDR3 length: 13 residues. CDR1 is MNHNS, CDR2 SASEGT, per germline. Written as DNA, the CDR3 is TGTACCAGCAGTGAACTGGCAAACTACGATCAGTACTTC. This codes for CTSSELANYDQYF.

The chain employs TRBV29-1 and TRBJ2-3; 7 bases match TRBD1. CDR3 length equals 16 residues. Germline CDR1 is SQVTM and CDR2 is ANQGSEA. The trim removed 8 bases at V and 5 bases at J, leaving 19 bases unmatched. CDR3 coding DNA: TGCAGCATCGAACCCCTCGACAGGGAATGGGGAGATACGCAGTATTTT. This codes for CSIEPLDREWGDTQYF.

This clonotype was seen many times. This chain uses TRBV28 with TRBJ1-1; D unresolved. Germline V gene lookup returns CDR1 MDHEN and CDR2 SYDVKM. V lost 6 bases and J lost 5, with 7 bases in between. This CDR3 has 11 residues. The CDR3 here is CASRRDTEAFF. DNA for the CDR3: TGTGCCAGCAGAAGGGATACTGAAGCTTTCTTT. Complete variable domain (other parts from reference TRBV28 and TRBJ1-1): DVKVTQSSRYLVKRTGEKVFLECVQDMDHENMFWYRQDPGLGLRLIYFSYDVKMKEKGDIPEGYSVSREKKERFSLILESASTNQTSMYLCASRRDTEAFFGQGTRLTVV.

The chain carries TRBV2 and TRBJ2-2; 8 bases are shared with TRBD1. CDR1 SNHLY and CDR2 FYNNEI come from the germline V gene. Trimming cost V 3 bases and J 3 bases; bases outside gene matches: 3. This CDR3 comprises 15 residues. CDR3 nucleotides: TGTGCCAGCAGTGAGGGACAGGCTGACACCGGGGAGCTGTTTTTT. Its protein product is CASSEGQADTGELFF.

As regards this clonotype: No conserved phenylalanine or tryptophan is present at the end of the CDR3, so a read error is the likely explanation. The rearrangement joins TRBV6-2 or TRBV6-3 to TRBJ2-3; D is possibly TRBD2 (6 bases). V shed 9 bases and J shed 5 bases, with 21 bases lying between them. Germline lookup yields CDR1 MNHEY and CDR2 SVGEGT. The CDR3 loop spans 15 amino acids. The CDR3 region has the DNA TGTGCCAGTACCCCCCCGGGGACTGGGAAAGATACGCAGTATTCT. Protein sequence: CASTPPGTGKDTQYS.

A note on this clonotype: The CDR3 ends on some other residue instead of the conserved phenylalanine or tryptophan, so this is likely a read error. V is TRBV10-3 and J is TRBJ2-3; maybe TRBD1 (6 bases). This CDR3 contains 14 residues. Per the germline V gene, CDR1 is ENHRY and CDR2 is SYGVKD. DNA of the CDR3: TGTGTCATGAACCCGACGACAGGCATAGATACGCAGTATATT. Protein sequence: CVMNPTTGIDTQYI.

The chain carries TRBV20-1 and TRBJ1-1; D is undetermined. With 4 bases removed from V and 1 base from J, the gap between germline ends came to 13 bases. Germline CDR1 is DFQATT and CDR2 is SNEGSKA (reference sequence). There are 14 residues in the CDR3. CDR3 in DNA: TGCAGTGCTAATGGGCGCTGGGAGAACACTGAAGCTTTCTTT. Translation gives CSANGRWENTEAFF.

This sequence joins TRBV29-1 and TRBJ2-1; possibly TRBD2 for D (5 bases). The CDR3 totals 16 residues. V was clipped by 1 base and J by 0 bases, with 13 bases between them. The germline V gene encodes CDR1 SQVTM and CDR2 ANQGSEA. CDR3 in DNA: TGCAGCGTTGAAGGGGCTAGCATCCGCTCCTACAATGAGCAGTTCTTC. This sequence encodes CSVEGASIRSYNEQFF.

The chain joins TRBV20-1 to TRBJ2-4; maybe TRBD2 (6 bases). From germline, CDR1 is DFQATT and CDR2 SNEGSKA (reference sequence). Trimming took 2 bases from V and 0 from J, leaving 17 bases between them. The CDR3 runs to 17 residues. The CDR3 loop reads CSARYTGVILAKNIQYF. In DNA, the CDR3 is TGCAGTGCTAGATACACGGGAGTGATACTAGCCAAAAACATTCAGTACTTC.

Regarding this clonotype: A read error may account for a junction end that differs from germline. The gene calls are TRBV6-6 and TRBJ2-1; 8 bases match TRBD1. Germline values: CDR1 MNHNY, CDR2 SVGAGI (reference sequence). This CDR3 comprises 13 residues. CDR3 bases: TGTGCTAGGAGGACAGGGAACGACAATGAGGAGTTCTTC. It yields the protein CARRTGNDNEEFF.

Worth noting for this clonotype: At one boundary the junction diverges from the germline segment, which might be a read error. V and J are TRBV12-3 or TRBV12-4 and TRBJ2-2, with a possible D match to TRBD2 (5 bases). This CDR3 comprises 16 residues. CDR3 residues: CTSNTAGLWENGELFF. CDR3 bases: TGTACCAGCAACACCGCCGGGTTGTGGGAGAACGGGGAGCTATTTTTT.

This clonotype occurred once. The chain has TRBV20-1 and TRBJ1-2; D is unresolved. The V gene's germline CDR1 is DFQATT and CDR2 SNEGSKA (reference sequence). This CDR3 is 14 amino acids long. Trimming cost V 0 bases and J 8 bases, with 16 bases left between them. The CDR3 loop reads CSARDLGPGFGYTF. CDR3 DNA sequence: TGCAGTGCTAGAGATCTTGGACCTGGTTTCGGCTACACCTTC.

Note on this clonotype: In this CDR3 the conserved last residue, phenylalanine or tryptophan, is missing, so a read error is likely. The chain has TRBV6-6 and TRBJ2-7, with D maybe TRBD1 (7 bases). Germline V lookup: CDR1 MNHNY, CDR2 SVGAGI (reference sequence). CDR3 size: 14 residues. The CDR3: CASSYSQGGYVQYL. The CDR3, as DNA: TGTGCCAGCAGTTACAGCCAGGGGGGCTACGTGCAGTACTTA.

Only one count was recorded for this clonotype. Because it lacks the conserved phenylalanine or tryptophan at the end, this CDR3 is likely a read error. The V gene is TRBV12-3 or TRBV12-4, the J gene TRBJ1-1, with TRBD1 matching over 9 bases. V shed 9 bases, J shed 4 bases, and the junction held 6 bases outside the gene matches. The CDR3 is made up of 13 amino acids. The CDR3 DNA is TGTGCCAGTAGTGCGACAGGGGGCACTGAAGCTTTCTCT. The encoded protein is CASSATGGTEAFS.

The gene calls are TRBV12-3 or TRBV12-4 and TRBJ1-2; D is undetermined. Trimming removed 5 bases at V and 4 bases at J, with 14 bases between. This CDR3 has 14 residues. The CDR3 loop is CASSMQDRGYGYTF. In nucleotides, the CDR3 is TGTGCCAGCAGTATGCAGGATCGTGGCTATGGCTACACCTTC.

The rearrangement joins TRBV15 to TRBJ2-3; D perhaps matches TRBD2 (5 bases). Germline values: CDR1 LNHNV, CDR2 YYDKDF (reference sequence). The V and J ends lost 4 bases and 1 base respectively, with 12 bases between them. The CDR3 extends over 15 amino acids. CDR3 nucleotides: TGTGCCACCAGCACTCGCGGGTGCGGCACAGATACGCAGTATTTT. Protein product: CATSTRGCGTDTQYF.

About this clonotype itself: The CDR3 does not end in the conserved phenylalanine or tryptophan, so this is likely a read error. This chain uses TRBV29-1 with TRBJ2-5; possibly TRBD1 or TRBD2 for D (5 bases each). CDR3 length: 14 amino acids. Germline CDR1 reads SQVTM; CDR2 reads ANQGSEA. For the CDR3, the DNA is TGCAGTGTTATTGTTGGGGGAGATTGGGAGACCCAGTACATC. Its translation: CSVIVGGDWETQYI.

As to this clonotype: The junction does not match germline at one end; this may be a read error. The chain joins TRBV11-2 to TRBJ2-3; D uncertain. The CDR3 is 15 residues long. The V gene's germline CDR1 is SGHAT and CDR2 FQNNGV. CDR3 in amino acids: CSSSPLLISTDTQYF. As DNA, the CDR3 is TGTTCCAGTAGCCCCCTTTTGATAAGCACAGATACGCAGTATTTT.

The chain uses TRBV29-1 and TRBJ2-3; D is perhaps TRBD2 (6 bases). Germline assignment: CDR1 SQVTM and CDR2 ANQGSEA. CDR3 size: 13 residues. The CDR3 sequence: CTTAGGDLGTQYF. The DNA of the CDR3 is TGCACTACAGCCGGCGGGGACCTCGGTACGCAGTATTTT.

In the case of this clonotype: Compared with germline, one end of the junction differs, possibly owing to a read error. The chain combines TRBV11-2 with TRBJ2-1, with 7 bases lining up with TRBD2. This CDR3 comprises 17 residues. Germline CDR1 is SGHAT and CDR2 is FQNNGV. In DNA, the CDR3 is TGTGTCATCACCCTAGAGGGCGGGGGAAGCTCCTACAATAAGCAGTTCTTC. Its protein is CVITLEGGGSSYNKQFF.

Concerning this clonotype: This may come from a read error, since a much larger clone is one base off. The genes are TRBV5-1 and TRBJ1-3, with D unclear. Germline loops: CDR1 SGHRS, CDR2 YFSETQ. Trimming took 2 bases from V and 6 from J, leaving 12 bases between them. This CDR3 is built from 14 residues. Written as DNA, the CDR3 is TGCGCCAGCAGCTTCGGACCTCCGGAAAACACCATATATTTT. Protein product: CASSFGPPENTIYF.

As to this clonotype: One junction end does not reproduce the germline sequence, and a read error may be involved. The rearrangement uses TRBV20-1 and TRBJ2-5; D remains unclear. The DNA end is more similar to TRBJ2-1, so the J call may be wrong. The CDR3 consists of 12 residues. CDR1 and CDR2 (germline): DFQATT, SNEGSKA (reference sequence). CDR3 nucleotide sequence: TGCAGTGTTAGATTAGGGCAAGAGACCCAGTTCTTC. Translated, it gives CSVRLGQETQFF.

The chain has TRBV12-3 or TRBV12-4 and TRBJ2-3; TRBD2 matches 7 bases. This CDR3 region has 16 residues. With V trimmed by 1 base and J by 2 bases, 6 bases remained unmatched. CDR3 in amino acids: CASSLERAGVTDTQYF. CDR3 nucleotide sequence: TGTGCCAGCAGTTTAGAACGGGCGGGAGTCACAGATACGCAGTATTTT.

As to this clonotype: Its ends do not fully match the called genes, so a read error is possible. The V and J genes are TRBV4-1 and TRBJ2-7, with 9 bases that match TRBD2. CDR3 length: 15 residues. Germline assignment: CDR1 MGHRA and CDR2 YSYEKL. CDR3 loop: CSSSQLAGVRYEQHF. The CDR3 region has the DNA TGCTCCAGCAGTCAGTTAGCGGGAGTGCGGTACGAGCAGCACTTC.

Notes on this clonotype: The junction departs from germline at one end; a sequencing error may be responsible. The V gene is TRBV11-2, the J gene TRBJ2-1; perhaps TRBD1 as D (6 bases). CDR3 length: 11 amino acids. Germline-derived CDR1 and CDR2 are SGHAT and FQNNGV. The CDR3: CASNSGTIDFF. CDR3 nucleotide sequence: TGTGCTAGCAACTCCGGGACAATAGACTTCTTC.

This rearrangement joins TRBV11-2 to TRBJ2-1; 9 bases map to TRBD2. The germline CDR1 and CDR2 sequences are SGHAT and FQNNGV. The CDR3 loop spans 16 amino acids. DNA for the CDR3: TGTGTCACCAGCCTAATGACCGAGACTAGCGGACCAGAGCAGTTCTTC. This encodes CVTSLMTETSGPEQFF. Combining the CDR3 with reference TRBV11-2 and TRBJ2-1 gives the whole variable domain EAGVAQSPRYKIIEKRQSVAFWCNPISGHATLYWYQQILGQGPKLLIQFQNNGVVDDSQLPKDRFSAERLKGVDSTLKIQPAKLEDSAVYLCVTSLMTETSGPEQFFGPGTRLTVL.